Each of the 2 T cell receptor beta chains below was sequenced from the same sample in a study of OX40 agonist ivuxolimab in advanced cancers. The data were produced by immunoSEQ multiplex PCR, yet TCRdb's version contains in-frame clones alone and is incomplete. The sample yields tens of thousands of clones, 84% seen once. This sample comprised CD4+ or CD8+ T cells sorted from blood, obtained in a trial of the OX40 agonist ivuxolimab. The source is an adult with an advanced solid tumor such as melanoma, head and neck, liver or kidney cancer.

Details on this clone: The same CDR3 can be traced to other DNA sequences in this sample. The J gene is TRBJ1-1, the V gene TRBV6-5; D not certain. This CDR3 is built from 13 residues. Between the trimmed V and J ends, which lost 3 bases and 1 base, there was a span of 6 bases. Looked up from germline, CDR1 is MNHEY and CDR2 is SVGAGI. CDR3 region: CASSYLGNTEAFF. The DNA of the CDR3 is TGTGCCAGCAGTTATCTGGGGAACACTGAAGCTTTCTTT.

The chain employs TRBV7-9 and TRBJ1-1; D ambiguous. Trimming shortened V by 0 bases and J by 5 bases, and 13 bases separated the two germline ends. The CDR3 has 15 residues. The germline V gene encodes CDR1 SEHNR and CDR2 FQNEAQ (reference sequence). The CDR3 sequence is CASSLARTAGTEAFF. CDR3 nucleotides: TGTGCCAGCAGCTTAGCGCGTACCGCAGGTACTGAAGCTTTCTTT.